The clone carrying this TCR beta chain showed up many times. This sample was taken from a study of CD8+CD57+ T cells in acquired aplastic anemia. Study details: There were 11 million or so reads, on average, for CD4+ cells from healthy donors.

V lost 2 bases to trimming and J lost 4 bases; unmatched junction nucleotides: 18. Germline V gene lookup returns CDR1 SGHTA and CDR2 FQGNSA. The CDR3 covers 19 residues. TCR beta VDJ and CDR3 profiling used genomic DNA as template. MiXCR, applied by TCRdb to the reads, yields one record per CDR3 protein. This table holds about 100,000 distinct CDR3 sequences, under 60% found once. The gene calls are TRBV7-2 and TRBJ1-2, with TRBD1 matching over 8 bases. This receptor was identified in a human donor in good health, serving as a control. Sequenced material: sorted CD4+, CD8+, or CD8+CD57+ T cells (not recorded which) from PBMCs. The CDR3 is CASSLPANRGYNRVYGYTF. For the CDR3, the DNA is TGTGCCAGCAGCTTACCCGCTAACAGGGGGTACAATCGGGTCTATGGCTACACCTTC.